This is a list of T cell receptor beta chains from one sample in a study of control samples from healthy donors and cancer patients. TCRdb keeps only in-frame clones here, not all; method: immunoSEQ multiplex PCR. Seen here are around 70,000 clones, about 94% observed once, and the top ten hold about 2.7%. The sequenced sample was blood. The receptors shown here come from a woman aged 25 to 45 in good health. The CDR3 runs from the conserved cysteine through the conserved F or W. A D gene is named only where the DNA matches it firmly. Rows give clone size only sometimes, using once, few, many, or a class for an expanded clone.

j_gene | abundance | d_gene | v_gene | CDR3aa | CDR3nt
TRBJ1-4 | . | . | TRBV30 | CAWSVLNGEKLFF | TGTGCCTGGAGTGTACTGAACGGTGAAAAACTGTTTTTT
TRBJ1-1 | . | . | TRBV5-1 | CASSQGTLAEAFF | TGCGCCAGCAGCCAAGGGACCCTGGCTGAAGCTTTCTTT
TRBJ2-5 | . | . | TRBV24-1 | CATSARGETQYF | TGTGCCACCAGTGCGAGAGGGGAGACCCAGTACTTC
TRBJ1-1 | . | TRBD1 | TRBV6-5 | CASSFTMTGIAEAFF | TGTGCCAGCAGTTTCACAATGACAGGGATCGCTGAAGCTTTCTTT
TRBJ1-2 | . | TRBD1 | TRBV6-6 | CASSQRQGAQRNYGYTF | TGTGCCAGCAGTCAGCGACAGGGGGCACAAAGAAACTATGGCTACACCTTC
TRBJ1-1 | . | . | TRBV12-3/TRBV12-4 | CASSQDLNTEAFF | TGTGCCAGCAGTCAGGACCTGAACACTGAAGCTTTCTTT
TRBJ1-4 | . | TRBD1 | TRBV2 | CASRRTGSNEKLFF | TGTGCCAGCAGACGGACAGGATCTAATGAAAAACTGTTTTTT
TRBJ2-2 | . | TRBD2 | TRBV10-3 | CAIRRAGANTGELFF | TGTGCCATCAGGAGAGCGGGGGCCAACACCGGGGAGCTGTTTTTT
TRBJ1-1 | . | . | TRBV29-1 | CSAYNRVLGETEAFF | TGCAGCGCTTACAACCGGGTTTTGGGAGAAACTGAAGCTTTCTTT
TRBJ1-5 | . | . | TRBV9 | CASSESSWPGQPQHF | TGTGCCAGCAGCGAATCGTCGTGGCCGGGGCAGCCCCAGCATTTT
TRBJ2-1 | . | . | TRBV10-2 | CASSVGFNEQFF | TGCGCCAGCAGTGTGGGGTTCAATGAGCAGTTCTTC
TRBJ1-4 | . | . | TRBV27 | CASRGQLNEKLFF | TGTGCCAGTAGGGGACAACTTAATGAAAAACTGTTTTTT
TRBJ2-1 | . | TRBD2 | TRBV10-2 | CASGRTSGDYNEQFF | TGCGCCAGCGGGAGGACTAGCGGGGACTACAATGAGCAGTTCTTC
TRBJ1-5 | . | TRBD1 | TRBV5-8 | CASSFGDRVNQPQHF | TGTGCCAGCAGCTTTGGTGACAGGGTAAATCAGCCCCAGCATTTT
TRBJ1-2 | . | TRBD1 | TRBV15 | CATSRGTGGEYGYTF | TGTGCCACCAGCAGAGGTACAGGGGGCGAGTATGGCTACACCTTC
TRBJ1-4 | . | . | TRBV29-1 | CSVSIQGGGEKLFF | TGCAGCGTGTCTATCCAGGGCGGCGGTGAAAAACTGTTTTTT
TRBJ1-1 | . | . | TRBV15 | CATSKLSYPEAFF | TGTGCCACCAGCAAATTATCATATCCTGAAGCTTTCTTT
TRBJ2-3 | . | . | TRBV5-1 | CASSLAWGDTQYF | TGCGCCAGCAGCTTGGCTTGGGGAGATACGCAGTATTTT
TRBJ2-5 | . | TRBD1 | TRBV5-1 | CASSLYGTAQETQYF | TGCGCCAGCAGCTTGTACGGGACAGCACAAGAGACCCAGTACTTC
TRBJ2-2 | . | . | TRBV12-3/TRBV12-4 | CASSLARTGELFF | TGTGCCAGCAGTTTGGCTCGGACCGGGGAGCTGTTTTTT
TRBJ2-3 | once | TRBD2 | TRBV2 | CASSEGLAGGQYTQYF | TGTGCCAGCAGTGAGGGCTTAGCGGGGGGCCAATATACGCAGTATTTT
TRBJ2-1 | . | . | TRBV18 | CATTGSRNNEQFF | TGTGCCACGACAGGTTCACGGAACAATGAGCAGTTCTTC
TRBJ2-1 | . | TRBD1 | TRBV9 | CASSVRQGSYNEQFF | TGTGCCAGCAGCGTTAGACAGGGCTCCTACAATGAGCAGTTCTTC
TRBJ2-2 | . | . | TRBV6-5 | CAIGLTTGELFF | TGTGCCATCGGACTAACCACCGGGGAGCTGTTTTTT
TRBJ1-2 | . | . | TRBV11-3 | CASSFSPDYGYTF | TGTGCCAGCAGCTTTTCTCCGGATTATGGCTACACCTTC
TRBJ1-1 | . | . | TRBV7-6 | CASSFTVNTEAFF | TGTGCCAGCAGCTTTACAGTGAACACTGAAGCTTTCTTT
TRBJ1-1 | . | . | TRBV19 | CASSGNTEAFF | TGTGCCAGTAGCGGGAACACTGAAGCTTTCTTT
TRBJ1-2 | . | TRBD1 | TRBV18 | CASSPLDRGTYGYTF | TGTGCCAGCTCACCACTGGACAGGGGAACCTATGGCTACACCTTC
TRBJ1-5 | . | . | TRBV5-1 | CASSPTPNPNQPQHF | TGCGCCAGCAGCCCAACCCCAAACCCTAATCAGCCCCAGCATTTT
TRBJ1-1 | . | . | TRBV5-6 | CASSLFGGNTEAFF | TGTGCCAGCAGCCTATTTGGGGGGAACACTGAAGCTTTCTTT
TRBJ1-4 | . | . | TRBV5-5 | CASSLRLQNEKLFF | TGTGCCAGCAGCTTAAGGCTTCAGAATGAAAAACTGTTTTTT
TRBJ1-6 | . | . | TRBV6-2/TRBV6-3 | CASSYPYGSPLHF | TGTGCCAGCAGTTACCCCTATGGTTCACCCCTCCACTTT
TRBJ2-5 | . | . | TRBV2 | CASSEETEEETQYF | TGTGCCAGCAGTGAGGAGACGGAAGAAGAGACCCAGTACTTC
TRBJ1-1 | . | TRBD1 | TRBV19 | CASSRDRGRDQNTEAFF | TGTGCCAGTAGTAGGGACAGGGGAAGGGATCAGAACACTGAAGCTTTCTTT
TRBJ1-2 | . | . | TRBV24-1 | CATSDFGQGYGYTF | TGTGCCACCAGTGATTTCGGGCAGGGTTATGGCTACACCTTC
TRBJ2-7 | . | . | TRBV6-5 | CAPVREKSYEQYF | TGTGCCCCCGTAAGGGAAAAGTCCTACGAGCAGTACTTC
TRBJ2-7 | . | . | TRBV28 | CASSPEGAYEQYF | TGTGCCAGCAGCCCCGAGGGAGCCTACGAGCAGTACTTC
TRBJ1-1 | . | TRBD1 | TRBV19 | CASTAGGNTEAFF | TGTGCCAGTACGGCAGGGGGGAACACTGAAGCTTTCTTT
TRBJ1-4 | . | . | TRBV18 | CASSRENEKLFF | TGTGCCAGCTCCCGGGAGAATGAAAAACTGTTTTTT
TRBJ2-7 | . | . | TRBV10-3 | CAISPLGYEQYF | TGTGCCATCAGTCCCCTGGGCTACGAGCAGTACTTC
TRBJ1-2 | . | . | TRBV7-2 | CASSFTGPHYGYTF | TGTGCCAGCAGCTTCACAGGGCCTCACTATGGCTACACCTTC
TRBJ2-2 | . | TRBD1 | TRBV5-1 | CASQSAGTGSSGELFF | TGCGCCAGCCAGTCGGCCGGGACAGGTTCTTCGGGGGAGCTGTTTTTT
TRBJ1-4 | . | . | TRBV2 | CASSQHGGLGEKLFF | TGTGCCAGCAGTCAGCACGGGGGATTAGGGGAAAAACTGTTTTTT
TRBJ1-3 | . | . | TRBV6-1 | CASSDRDDLANTIYF | TGTGCCAGCAGTGACCGGGATGACCTCGCGAACACCATATATTTT
TRBJ2-5 | . | . | TRBV4-1 | CASSHGQEVRETQYF | TGCGCCAGCAGCCACGGCCAAGAAGTACGGGAGACCCAGTACTTC
TRBJ1-6 | . | . | TRBV7-8 | CASSLVGGNSPLHF | TGTGCCAGCAGCTTAGTCGGGGGTAATTCACCCCTCCACTTT
TRBJ1-6 | . | TRBD1 | TRBV6-5 | CASSYGTAISPLHF | TGTGCCAGCAGTTACGGGACAGCCATTTCACCCCTCCACTTT
TRBJ2-1 | . | TRBD1 | TRBV19 | CASSTRTGGGNEQFF | TGTGCCAGTAGTACCCGGACAGGGGGGGGTAATGAGCAGTTCTTC
TRBJ1-1 | once | . | TRBV9 | CASSVDSLNTEAFF | TGTGCCAGCAGCGTAGACAGTCTGAACACTGAAGCTTTCTTT
TRBJ1-1 | . | . | TRBV14 | CASSPAIQGNLEAFF | TGTGCCAGCAGCCCAGCCATACAGGGTAACCTTGAAGCTTTCTTT
TRBJ2-1 | . | . | TRBV9 | CASSPDSSRYNEQFF | TGTGCCAGCAGCCCCGACAGCTCCCGCTACAATGAGCAGTTCTTC
TRBJ1-1 | . | . | TRBV2 | CASSEEGSTEAFF | TGTGCCAGCAGTGAGGAGGGGAGCACTGAAGCTTTCTTT
TRBJ1-4 | . | . | TRBV27 | CASSVGGIAEKLFF | TGTGCCAGCAGTGTCGGGGGGATTGCTGAAAAACTGTTTTTT
TRBJ1-1 | . | . | TRBV6-5 | CASRSAGRSNTEAFF | TGTGCCAGCAGGTCCGCAGGGCGATCGAACACTGAAGCTTTCTTT
TRBJ1-6 | . | . | TRBV4-1 | CASSQGQINSPLHF | TGCGCCAGCAGCCAAGGTCAGATTAATTCACCCCTCCACTTT
TRBJ1-3 | . | . | TRBV2 | CASPGEGNTIYF | TGTGCCAGCCCCGGGGAAGGAAACACCATATATTTT
TRBJ2-1 | . | TRBD2 | TRBV7-9 | CASSFGGAGGPLDEQFF | TGTGCCAGCAGCTTCGGAGGAGCGGGGGGCCCCTTGGATGAGCAGTTCTTC
TRBJ1-1 | . | TRBD1 | TRBV9 | CASSVGQGAFTEAFF | TGTGCCAGCAGCGTAGGACAGGGGGCTTTCACTGAAGCTTTCTTT
TRBJ2-6 | . | . | TRBV15 | CATSRGRPSASGANVLTF | TGTGCCACCAGCAGAGGGCGGCCATCCGCCTCTGGGGCCAACGTCCTGACTTTC